This T cell receptor beta chain was identified in a study of T cells in Graves' hyperthyroidism and ophthalmopathy. It was RNA transcripts that yielded the amplified TCR beta CDR3 regions. The HTBI primer set drove a first-round RT-PCR of the TCR CDR3. TCRdb re-analysed the multiplex PCR reads in MiXCR, keeping a single row per CDR3 protein. The sample holds some 180,000 distinct CDR3 sequences, 17% seen once. Study-wide findings and caveats: Most thyroid clonotypes expanded above 0.001 appeared in blood too.

This clonotype showed up many times. Its antigen is not identified. J lost 8 bases, V lost 5 bases, and 4 bases had no gene match. The CDR3 is 12 residues long. Per germline, CDR1 MDHEN and CDR2 SYDVKM. The TCR comes from a woman in her fifties or sixties with Graves' hyperthyroidism. Sequencing input: blood. V and J are TRBV28 and TRBJ1-2; 8 bases map to TRBD1. CDR3 sequence (DNA): TGTGCCAGCAGTGGACAGGGCGGGGGCTACACCTTC. It specifies CASSGQGGGYTF.